Below, 29 T cell receptor beta chains from the same sample are listed, as sequenced in a study of beta chain features in type 1 diabetes. Expressed TCRB transcripts were sequenced because the isolated RNA had all been reverse transcribed beforehand. The data were produced by immunoSEQ multiplex PCR, yet TCRdb's version contains in-frame clones alone and is incomplete. The sample carries 360,000 or so clones, about 20% recorded once. The sample comprised naive CD4+ T cells from blood. Receptors originate from a woman younger than 35 in good health.

Only a few counts were recorded for this clone. The rearrangement links TRBV5-1 to TRBJ2-4; 8 bases are shared with TRBD1. The J segment lost 9 bases and the V segment lost 4 bases, leaving 9 bases of the junction unmatched. The CDR3 is made up of 14 amino acids. CDR1 and CDR2 from the germline V gene are SGHRS and YFSETQ. CDR3 sequence (DNA): TGCGCCAGCAGCCCGGGACAGGAGATTGGCATTCAGTACTTC. As protein: CASSPGQEIGIQYF.

This clone was picked up a small number of times. The chain carries TRBV15 and TRBJ2-3, with 9 positions matching TRBD2. CDR3 size: 18 residues. Trimming cost V 1 base and J 0 bases; bases outside gene matches: 8. Germline loops: CDR1 LNHNV, CDR2 YYDKDF (reference sequence). The CDR3 region is CATSRVSSGGLSTDTQYF. In DNA form, the CDR3 reads TGTGCCACCAGCAGAGTCAGTAGCGGGGGCCTCAGCACAGATACGCAGTATTTT.

This clone turned up a few times. For the CDR3, the DNA is TGTGCCAGCAGCCAAGTACAGGGACTAGAAGCTTTCTTT. This translates into CASSQVQGLEAFF. This rearrangement joins TRBV14 to TRBJ1-1; a possible D gene is TRBD1 (6 bases). The germline V gene encodes CDR1 SGHDN and CDR2 FVKESK. The CDR3 runs to 13 residues. The V and J ends lost 1 base and 8 bases respectively, with 11 bases between them.

This clone has only a few counts. The V call is TRBV27, the J call TRBJ2-6; no reliable D call. The CDR3 is 14 residues long. Trimming removed 5 bases at V and 1 base at J, with 6 bases between. The V gene's germline CDR1 is MNHEY and CDR2 SMNVEV (reference sequence). CDR3 loop: CASSPGSGANVLTF. As DNA, the CDR3 is TGTGCCAGCAGTCCAGGTTCTGGGGCCAACGTCCTGACTTTC. Combining the CDR3 with reference TRBV27 and TRBJ2-6 gives the whole variable domain EAQVTQNPRYLITVTGKKLTVTCSQNMNHEYMSWYRQDPGLGLRQIYYSMNVEVTDKGDVPEGYKVSRKEKRNFPLILESPSPNQTSLYFCASSPGSGANVLTFGAGSRLTVL.

V usage is TRBV6-5 and J usage is TRBJ2-7, with D possibly being TRBD2 (6 bases). The CDR3 runs 11 residues. Germline assignment: CDR1 MNHEY and CDR2 SVGAGI. V lost 5 bases and J lost 9, with 11 bases in between. CDR3 DNA sequence: TGTGCCAGCAGTCTCCTCGGGAGGCAGTACTTC. It specifies CASSLLGRQYF.

The chain employs TRBV5-1 and TRBJ2-5; TRBD2 matches at 14 bases. The DNA end lines up better with TRBJ2-7; the J call may be wrong. Germline CDR1 is SGHRS and CDR2 is YFSETQ. The CDR3 is made up of 14 amino acids. DNA of the CDR3: TGCGCCAGCACCGGGACTAGCGGGAGTTACGAGCAGTACTTC. This codes for CASTGTSGSYEQYF.

This sequence joins TRBV7-9 and TRBJ1-2; 7 nucleotides match TRBD1. After removal of 5 bases from V and 4 bases from J, the junction contained 10 bases not matched to a gene. Per the germline V gene, CDR1 is SEHNR and CDR2 is FQNEAQ (reference sequence). This CDR3 region has 15 residues. The CDR3 region is CASSRDRAGGYGYTF. As DNA, the CDR3 is TGTGCCAGCAGCAGAGACAGGGCCGGTGGCTATGGCTACACCTTC.

CDR3 region: CASSLDLKGSSPLHF. The CDR3 DNA sequence: TGCGCCAGCAGCTTGGACCTGAAAGGGAGTTCACCCCTCCACTTT. The gene calls are TRBV5-1 and TRBJ1-6; no reliable D call. CDR1 SGHRS and CDR2 YFSETQ come from the germline V gene. CDR3 length: 15 amino acids. The V gene lost 0 bases and the J gene lost 9 bases, with 13 bases spanning the gap.

This clone turned up a few times. This sequence joins TRBV5-1 and TRBJ2-5; possible D gene TRBD1, 5 bases. Looked up from germline, CDR1 is SGHRS and CDR2 is YFSETQ. The V and J ends lost 4 bases and 5 bases respectively, with 12 bases between them. The CDR3 is 13 amino acids. The CDR3 sequence is CASSPRQWETQYF. Here the CDR3 DNA reads TGCGCCAGCAGCCCCCGACAGTGGGAGACCCAGTACTTC.

This clone was detected only once. The chain links TRBV7-2 to TRBJ1-5; D ambiguous. Between the trimmed V and J ends, which lost 1 base and 12 bases, there was a span of 13 bases. Germline assignment: CDR1 SGHTA and CDR2 FQGNSA. This CDR3 is built from 13 residues. DNA of the CDR3: TGTGCCAGCAGCTTAGGTGGCAGGTCAAACCAGCATTTT. Translating gives CASSLGGRSNQHF.

The chain couples TRBV10-3 to TRBJ1-2; possible D gene TRBD1, 5 bases. Trimming removed 0 bases at V and 7 bases at J, with 15 bases between. The CDR3 contains 15 residues. Germline CDR1 is ENHRY and CDR2 is SYGVKD. The CDR3 DNA follows: TGTGCCATCAGTGAGTCGGGCAGGGCCTCCCGTGGCTACACCTTC. It specifies CAISESGRASRGYTF.

This chain uses TRBV29-1 with TRBJ2-6, with a tentative D call TRBD1 (6 bases). This CDR3 contains 14 residues. Trimming took 4 bases from V and 4 from J, leaving 11 bases between them. Germline V CDR1 and CDR2: SQVTM, ANQGSEA. CDR3 in amino acids: CSVGGGAGANVLTF. CDR3 nucleotides: TGCAGCGTTGGAGGGGGAGCCGGGGCCAACGTCCTGACTTTC.

This clone has just a few counts. The V and J genes are TRBV7-9 and TRBJ2-1; 10 positions agree with TRBD2. The length of the CDR3 is 18 residues. The germline gives CDR1 SEHNR, CDR2 FQNEAQ (reference sequence). Trimming cost V 2 bases and J 0 bases; bases outside gene matches: 7. The CDR3 sequence: CASSLYSGRSRSYNEQFF. Here the CDR3 DNA reads TGTGCCAGCAGCTTATATAGCGGGAGGTCCCGCTCCTACAATGAGCAGTTCTTC.

This clone was found a few times. V usage is TRBV10-3 and J usage is TRBJ2-3, with 8 bases matching TRBD2. J gave up 5 bases and V 6 bases, and 10 bases lay outside the gene matches. The CDR3 spans 15 residues. Germline values: CDR1 ENHRY, CDR2 SYGVKD. CDR3 loop: CAIRQAGDRGDTQYF. CDR3 sequence (DNA): TGTGCCATCAGGCAAGCGGGGGATCGGGGAGATACGCAGTATTTT.

This clone came up a few times. CDR3 coding DNA: TGTGCCAGCAGCCCCCGCCCCTCCGGGACTAGCGGGAGGGTGGGTGGAAATGAGCAGTTCTTC. It codes for CASSPRPSGTSGRVGGNEQFF. This chain links TRBV9 with TRBJ2-1; 16 bases are shared with TRBD2. J was trimmed by 7 bases and V by 4 bases; bases with no gene match: 20. This CDR3 has 21 amino acids. Germline CDR1 SGDLS, CDR2 YYNGEE.

The V gene is TRBV7-2, the J gene TRBJ2-1; D is undetermined. V dropped 9 bases and J dropped 0 bases, with 12 bases sitting between them. Germline CDR1 and CDR2: SGHTA and FQGNSA. The CDR3 contains 14 residues. The CDR3 DNA reads TGTGCCAGTTCCCTGTCGAGCTCCTACAATGAGCAGTTCTTC. It yields the protein CASSLSSSYNEQFF. Supplemented by reference TRBV7-2 and TRBJ2-1, the full variable domain reads GAGVSQSPSNKVTEKGKDVELRCDPISGHTALYWYRQSLGQGLEFLIYFQGNSAPDKSGLPSDRFSAERTGGSVSTLTIQRTQQEDSAVYLCASSLSSSYNEQFFGPGTRLTVL.

V and J are TRBV2 and TRBJ2-1, with D maybe TRBD1 (7 bases). Deletions cut 6 bases from V and 3 bases from J, with 12 bases between. This CDR3 is built from 14 residues. Germline V lookup: CDR1 SNHLY, CDR2 FYNNEI. The CDR3 is CASRGGQSYNEQFF. The CDR3 DNA sequence: TGTGCCAGCAGGGGGGGACAGAGCTACAATGAGCAGTTCTTC.

The rearrangement links TRBV7-6 to TRBJ2-3; 9 bases map to TRBD2. The V gene end was trimmed by 2 bases and the J gene end by 2 bases; junction bases not matched to a gene: 5. From germline, CDR1 is SGHVS and CDR2 FNYEAQ. This CDR3 is built from 16 residues. The DNA for the CDR3 is TGTGCCAGCAGCTTAAGGTCTAGCGGGGACACAGATACGCAGTATTTT. Translation gives CASSLRSSGDTDTQYF.

This rearrangement joins TRBV30 to TRBJ2-2, with unresolved D. Germline CDR1 reads GTSNPN; CDR2 reads SVGIG (reference sequence). The CDR3 is made up of 12 amino acids. V was shortened by 2 bases and J by 6 bases, with 7 bases between the two germline ends. The CDR3 sequence is CAWSTGSGELFF. CDR3 sequence (DNA): TGTGCCTGGAGTACGGGTTCCGGGGAGCTGTTTTTT.

This clone was detected only a few times. This chain uses TRBV30 with TRBJ2-1, with 7 nucleotides matching TRBD2. The CDR3 runs 13 residues. Per germline, CDR1 GTSNPN and CDR2 SVGIG (reference sequence). The ends lost 5 bases at V and 6 bases at J; junction bases unmatched: 7. Written as DNA, the CDR3 is TGTGCCTGGGGTGGGCTAGCGGCCAATGAGCAGTTCTTC. This sequence encodes CAWGGLAANEQFF.

The gene calls are TRBV25-1 and TRBJ2-5; 8 positions agree with TRBD1. Per germline, CDR1 MGHDK and CDR2 SYGVNS. Germline trimming cut 5 bases from V and 3 bases from J; bases unmatched to any gene: 2. The CDR3 covers 13 residues. The CDR3 spells CASSRQGKETQYF. In DNA form, the CDR3 reads TGTGCCAGCAGTAGACAGGGGAAAGAGACCCAGTACTTC.

The gene calls are TRBV11-3 and TRBJ1-1; 7 bases align to TRBD1. CDR3 size: 14 residues. V lost 4 bases and J lost 0; bases outside the gene matches: 2. Germline loops: CDR1 SGHNT, CDR2 YENEEA. The CDR3 nucleotides are TGTGCCAGCAGCTGGGACAGTATGAACACTGAAGCTTTCTTT. Protein: CASSWDSMNTEAFF.

This chain links TRBV29-1 with TRBJ2-7; TRBD1 aligns across 8 bases. The length of the CDR3 is 12 residues. Germline loops: CDR1 SQVTM, CDR2 ANQGSEA. The V and J ends lost 4 bases and 3 bases, in that order; junction bases with no gene match: 2. The CDR3 DNA reads TGCAGCGTTGCAGGGGGCCGCTACGAGCAGTACTTC. It codes for CSVAGGRYEQYF.

This clone was counted only a few times. The CDR3 region is CASSAGPKVGYTF. The CDR3 nucleotides read TGCGCCAGCAGCGCGGGCCCTAAGGTCGGCTACACCTTC. The chain carries TRBV4-3 and TRBJ1-2; D remains unclear. Germline V gives CDR1 LGHNA, CDR2 YSLEER. There are 13 residues in the CDR3. V was clipped by 5 bases and J by 8 bases, with 15 bases between them.

The V and J genes are TRBV5-1 and TRBJ2-1; a weak D match, TRBD2 (6 bases). Germline CDR1 SGHRS, CDR2 YFSETQ. The CDR3 is made up of 17 amino acids. V lost 2 bases to trimming and J lost 8 bases, with 23 bases between them. The CDR3 loop reads CASSFLRDLWFKHEQFF. The CDR3 nucleotides read TGCGCCAGCAGCTTCCTCCGGGACTTGTGGTTCAAACATGAGCAGTTCTTC.

This clone has just a few counts. The chain links TRBV29-1 to TRBJ1-2; D uncertain. The ends were cut back, 5 bases at V and 3 bases at J, with 10 bases in the middle. Germline V gives CDR1 SQVTM, CDR2 ANQGSEA. CDR3 length: 12 residues. CDR3: CSVSQVDYGYTF. In DNA form, the CDR3 reads TGCAGCGTTTCGCAGGTTGACTATGGCTACACCTTC.

This clone was counted between two and nine times. Other nucleotide sequences from this sample produce the same CDR3. Here the CDR3 DNA reads TGCAGCGGGGGACAGGGCGGCACTGAAGCTTTCTTT. Its protein product is CSGGQGGTEAFF. The chain links TRBV29-1 to TRBJ1-1; 9 bases agree with TRBD1. Germline trimming cut 7 bases from V and 4 bases from J; bases unmatched to any gene: 4. The CDR3 covers 12 residues. The V gene's germline CDR1 is SQVTM and CDR2 ANQGSEA.

This clone turned up a few times. The chain links TRBV19 to TRBJ1-2, with D perhaps TRBD1 (5 bases). The CDR3 runs 12 residues. V shed 11 bases and J shed 3 bases, with 13 bases lying between them. Germline V CDR1 and CDR2: LNHDA, SQIVND (reference sequence). CDR3 residues: CAVRRGDYGYTF. In DNA, the CDR3 is TGTGCCGTACGTCGGGGGGACTATGGCTACACCTTC.

The V gene is TRBV19, the J gene TRBJ1-5; D is perhaps TRBD1 (6 bases). This CDR3 region has 16 residues. Germline V gene lookup returns CDR1 LNHDA and CDR2 SQIVND (reference sequence). The V end was cut by 0 bases, the J end by 2 bases, with 11 bases between. The CDR3 here is CASSIEAGAGNQPQHF. CDR3 bases: TGTGCCAGTAGTATAGAGGCGGGGGCTGGCAATCAGCCCCAGCATTTT.